This T cell receptor beta chain was captured in a study of shared clonotypes between healthy human individuals. Study-level results: In a handful of donors, about 5% of naive CD4 clonotypes appeared in common. Owing to a small donor count, the genetic and exposure-history diversity represented was limited.

Trimming removed 6 bases from V and 1 base from J; junction bases left unmatched: 7. The CDR3 covers 15 residues. CDR1 is SNHLY and CDR2 is FYNNEI in the germline V gene. Libraries were prepared by immunoSEQ multiplex PCR; TCRdb keeps only in-frame clonotypes and omits some of them. The sample yields about 2.3 million clones, 85% to 95% seen once. About this clone: What it recognizes is unknown.

The chain couples TRBV2 to TRBJ2-7, with 9 bases matching TRBD1. The material sequenced was naive CD4+ T cells from PBMCs. The sample's subset: CD45RA+ positively selected. The sequence was obtained from a man aged 18-30 years in good health. Some clones in this sample may be carry-over from other donors' samples. Here the CDR3 reads CASSRTGQGSYEQYF. In DNA, the CDR3 is TGTGCCAGCAGCCGAACGGGACAGGGATCCTACGAGCAGTACTTC.